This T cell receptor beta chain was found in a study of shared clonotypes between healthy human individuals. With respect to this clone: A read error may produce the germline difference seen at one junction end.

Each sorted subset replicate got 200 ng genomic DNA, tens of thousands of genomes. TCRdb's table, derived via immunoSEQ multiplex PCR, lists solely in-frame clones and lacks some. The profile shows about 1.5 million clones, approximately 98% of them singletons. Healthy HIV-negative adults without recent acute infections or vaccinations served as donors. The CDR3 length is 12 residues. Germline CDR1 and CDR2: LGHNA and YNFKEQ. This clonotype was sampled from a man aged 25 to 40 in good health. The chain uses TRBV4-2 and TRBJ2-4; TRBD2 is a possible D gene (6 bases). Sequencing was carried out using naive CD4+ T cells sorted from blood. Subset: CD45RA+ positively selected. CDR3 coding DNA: TGTGCCAGCAGCCAAGAAAGCGGGCCGGTGGAGTTC. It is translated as CASSQESGPVEF.